What follows are 7 T cell receptor beta chains derived from one specimen sequenced in a study of blood T cell repertoires in COVID-19. Generated by immunoSEQ multiplex PCR, the TCRdb table keeps only in-frame clones and is missing some. The sample lists 150,000 to 200,000 clones, approximately 80% seen once, with 6% in the top ten. Material: PBMCs or T cells enriched from blood (not recorded which). The receptors were gathered from a man aged 40-55 years who had recovered from COVID-19.

The rearrangement joins TRBV6-5 to TRBJ1-1, with 9 bases that match TRBD1. This CDR3 region has 15 residues. With 5 bases clipped from V and 6 bases from J, the junction kept 10 bases outside the gene matches. The germline V gene has CDR1 MNHEY and CDR2 SVGAGI. CDR3: CASSRSGQGMSEAFF. The CDR3 DNA follows: TGTGCCAGCAGTCGGTCGGGACAGGGTATGTCTGAAGCTTTCTTT.

This clone was picked up a small number of times. The chain carries TRBV6-5 and TRBJ1-1, with D hard to call. Per the germline V gene, CDR1 is MNHEY and CDR2 is SVGAGI. This CDR3 spans 14 amino acids. The V end was cut by 0 bases, the J end by 1 base, with 6 bases between. The CDR3, as DNA: TGTGCCAGCAGTTACTCCGCAGGGAACACTGAAGCTTTCTTT. Residues: CASSYSAGNTEAFF.

V gene TRBV4-1 combines with J gene TRBJ2-6; no clear D. CDR1 is MGHRA, CDR2 YSYEKL, per germline. V lost 6 bases and J 0 bases, leaving 9 bases between the germline ends. The length of the CDR3 is 15 residues. CDR3 amino acids: CASSQAPSGANVLTF. CDR3 bases: TGCGCCAGCAGTCAGGCCCCCTCTGGGGCCAACGTCCTGACTTTC.

The chain carries TRBV5-6 and TRBJ2-7; weak D call: TRBD1 (5 bases). Per the germline V gene, CDR1 is SGHDT and CDR2 is YYEEEE. This CDR3 has 15 residues. V was cut by 1 base and J by 4 bases, with 15 bases left in between. The CDR3 DNA reads as TGTGCCAGCAGCTTGAATGGGGCGCGCGAGTACGAGCAGTACTTC. Its protein is CASSLNGAREYEQYF.

This clone was counted between two and nine times. A read error may produce the germline difference seen at one junction end. The gene calls are TRBV9 and TRBJ1-1; TRBD1 might be the D (6 bases). The CDR3 totals 15 residues. The germline V gene encodes CDR1 SGDLS and CDR2 YYNGEE. CDR3 region: CASSVDEGVKTEAFF. CDR3 DNA: TGTGCCAGCAGCGTAGATGAGGGGGTGAAAACTGAAGCTTTCTTT.

The rearrangement joins TRBV11-2 to TRBJ1-5; a weak D match, TRBD1 (5 bases). Trimming shortened V by 1 base and J by 6 bases, and 13 bases separated the two germline ends. The CDR3 runs to 15 residues. Germline CDR1 and CDR2: SGHAT and FQNNGV. DNA for the CDR3: TGTGCCAGCAGCTTAGGTCCAGGGCGCACTCAGCCCCAGCATTTT. It translates to CASSLGPGRTQPQHF.

This clone has more than one count but fewer than ten. This chain uses TRBV5-8 with TRBJ1-2; D gene uncertain. Trimming left V 1 base short and J 5 bases short, with 9 bases between. Germline V gene lookup returns CDR1 SGHTS and CDR2 YDEGEE. The length of the CDR3 is 13 residues. CDR3 in DNA: TGTGCCAGCAGCTTGAAGACACCTTATGGCTACACCTTC. It is translated as CASSLKTPYGYTF.